This T cell receptor beta chain was captured by sequencing in a study of beta chain features in type 1 diabetes. Study-level information: Across all samples, over 85 million sorted cells were examined.

As every portion of the isolated RNA was reverse transcribed, the sequencing read expressed TCRB transcripts. The table came from immunoSEQ multiplex PCR; TCRdb's copy has only in-frame clones and leaves some out. Of roughly 250,000 clones detected, around 68% appear once; the ten largest clones hold about 0.051%. Of note for this clone: The target antigen is unknown.

Findings and limits, study-wide: Type 1 diabetes patients had fewer VDJ junction insertions and more deletions.

With 0 bases removed from V and 0 bases from J, the gap between germline ends came to 9 bases. This CDR3 region has 15 residues. Germline V gene lookup returns CDR1 SGHRS and CDR2 YFSETQ. This sequence originates from a man younger than 45 in good health. The sequencing input was naive CD4+ T cells from blood. The rearrangement uses TRBV5-1 and TRBJ1-1, with D perhaps matching TRBD1 (5 bases). CDR3 sequence reads: CASSLEGTVNTEAFF. The CDR3 nucleotides read TGCGCCAGCAGCTTGGAAGGGACTGTGAACACTGAAGCTTTCTTT.